These 29 T cell receptor beta chains were sequenced from one sample in a study of cytomegalovirus exposure and HLA in healthy donors. The PCR contained 60 Vbeta and 13 Jbeta primers. TCRdb's table, derived via immunoSEQ multiplex PCR, lists solely in-frame clones and lacks some. The data contain under 250,000 clones, roughly 84% of them singletons. Sample: PBMCs. Receptors originate from a man aged 45-65 years in good health and CMV-seronegative.

The V and J genes are TRBV27 and TRBJ2-7; perhaps TRBD2 as D (7 bases). The CDR3 totals 16 residues. The germline V gene has CDR1 MNHEY and CDR2 SMNVEV (reference sequence). V was trimmed by 3 bases and J by 7 bases, leaving 22 bases between them. CDR3 nucleotides: TGTGCCAGCAGTTTGCTGGGGGGGGCTCCCCGGGGTGAGCAGTACTTC. It specifies CASSLLGGAPRGEQYF.

The gene calls are TRBV6-5 and TRBJ2-3, with 12 bases identical to TRBD2. The CDR3 sequence is 16 residues long. Germline CDR1 is MNHEY and CDR2 is SVGAGI. Unmatched junction bases numbered 4, after V lost 4 bases and J lost 2 bases. The CDR3 here is CASSFGLAGTTDTQYF. In nucleotides, the CDR3 is TGTGCCAGCAGTTTCGGACTAGCGGGGACCACAGATACGCAGTATTTT.

About this clone itself: Because the CDR3 is missing its conserved closing phenylalanine or tryptophan, this is likely a read error. No DNA is shown, since the ends of the CDR3 on it are uncertain; the CDR3 is the one TCRdb lists. The chain links TRBV7-9 to TRBJ1-5; the table's TRBD1 call for D was not verified on the DNA. CDR1 is SEHNR and CDR2 is FQNEAQ in the germline V gene (reference sequence). The CDR3 is made up of 11 amino acids, end residues included. CDR3 sequence reads: CASSMPPSWAI.

The chain has TRBV5-4 and TRBJ2-5, with a tentative D call TRBD1 (5 bases). Trimming cost V 1 base and J 2 bases, with 15 bases left between them. The CDR3 has 16 amino acids. Germline V CDR1 and CDR2: SGHNT, YYREEE (reference sequence). The CDR3 DNA follows: TGTGCCAGCAGCTTGAGGGGCAGCGACACTCAAGAGACCCAGTACTTC. Protein: CASSLRGSDTQETQYF.

This chain connects TRBV19 to TRBJ2-3, with D possibly TRBD2 on 5 matching bases. There are 13 residues in the CDR3. Germline V gene lookup returns CDR1 LNHDA and CDR2 SQIVND (reference sequence). Trimming left V 4 bases short and J 0 bases short, with 5 bases between. CDR3 amino acids: CASSSGSTDTQYF. Here the CDR3 DNA reads TGTGCCAGTAGTAGCGGGAGCACAGATACGCAGTATTTT.

The chain couples TRBV5-4 to TRBJ2-1, with TRBD2 matching 10 bases. Looked up from germline, CDR1 is SGHNT and CDR2 is YYREEE (reference sequence). This CDR3 has 12 residues. Trimming at V came to 3 bases and at J to 10 bases, leaving 1 base not matched to a gene. The CDR3 sequence is CASSWTSGEQFF. In nucleotides, the CDR3 is TGTGCCAGCAGCTGGACTAGCGGAGAGCAGTTCTTC. The whole variable domain, filled in from reference TRBV5-4 and TRBJ2-1, reads ETGVTQSPTHLIKTRGQQVTLRCSSQSGHNTVSWYQQALGQGPQFIFQYYREEENGRGNFPPRFSGLQFPNYSSELNVNALELDDSALYLCASSWTSGEQFFGPGTRLTVL.

This clone was found a few times. This chain's CDR3 is CASSLVVIGLGDTQYF. Written as DNA, the CDR3 is TGTGCCAGCAGCTTAGTTGTAATCGGTCTAGGAGATACGCAGTATTTT. The chain has TRBV7-9 and TRBJ2-3; D not certain. This CDR3 is 16 amino acids long. The germline V and J ends were trimmed by 1 base and 5 bases, with 16 bases remaining between them. The germline V gene has CDR1 SEHNR and CDR2 FQNEAQ (reference sequence). The variable domain in full, completed from reference TRBV7-9 and TRBJ2-3, reads DTGVSQNPRHKITKRGQNVTFRCDPISEHNRLYWYRQTLGQGPEFLTYFQNEAQLEKSRLLSDRFSAERPKGSFSTLEIQRTEQGDSAMYLCASSLVVIGLGDTQYFGPGTRLTVL.

The chain combines TRBV23-1 with TRBJ2-5; possibly TRBD1 for D (6 bases). TRBV23-1 qualifies as an ORF whose function is uncertain. This CDR3 has 14 residues. The V end lost 5 bases, the J end lost 2 bases, and 12 bases lay between the germline ends. The CDR3, as DNA: TGCGCCAGCAGTAGAACAGGGTCTCAAGAGACCCAGTACTTC. Amino acid sequence: CASSRTGSQETQYF.

A note on this clone: Other DNA sequences from this sample encode an identical CDR3 as well. The chain combines TRBV11-2 with TRBJ2-5; 10 bases line up with TRBD2. The J call could be wrong; TRBJ2-7 is a better fit for the DNA end. The CDR3 contains 15 residues. Germline V gene lookup returns CDR1 SGHAT and CDR2 FQNNGV. The CDR3 sequence: CASSLGASGSYEQYF. The DNA for the CDR3 is TGTGCCAGCAGCTTAGGGGCTAGCGGGAGTTACGAGCAGTACTTC.

The chain uses TRBV7-2 and TRBJ2-7; tentatively, D is TRBD1 (5 bases). There are 13 residues in the CDR3. V was trimmed by 4 bases and J by 2 bases, leaving 9 bases between them. Germline loops: CDR1 SGHTA, CDR2 FQGNSA. The chain's CDR3 is CASSSSGPYEQYF. As DNA, the CDR3 is TGTGCCAGCAGCTCCTCAGGGCCCTACGAGCAGTACTTC.

The rearrangement links TRBV27 to TRBJ2-1, with TRBD1 matching 9 bases. The CDR3 runs 14 residues. The germline CDR1 and CDR2 sequences are MNHEY and SMNVEV (reference sequence). J was trimmed by 7 bases and V by 6 bases; bases with no gene match: 7. CDR3 protein: CASRPGTGLNEQFF. The CDR3 DNA reads as TGTGCCAGCAGGCCCGGGACAGGGTTGAATGAGCAGTTCTTC.

This chain connects TRBV30 to TRBJ2-6; no clear D gene. CDR1 GTSNPN and CDR2 SVGIG come from the germline V gene (reference sequence). The CDR3 is 13 amino acids. The CDR3 sequence: CAFTASGANVLTF. In nucleotides, the CDR3 is TGTGCTTTCACAGCCTCTGGGGCCAACGTCCTGACTTTC.

The chain joins TRBV5-1 to TRBJ1-1, with D hard to call. The V gene's germline CDR1 is SGHRS and CDR2 YFSETQ. The CDR3 covers 12 residues. The V end lost 4 bases, the J end lost 3 bases, and 7 bases lay between the germline ends. Here the CDR3 reads CASSQEDTEAFF. The CDR3, as DNA: TGCGCCAGCAGCCAGGAGGACACTGAAGCTTTCTTT.

V is TRBV5-1 and J is TRBJ2-3; 13 bases map to TRBD2. This CDR3 has 15 residues. Germline trimming cut 5 bases from V and 9 bases from J; bases unmatched to any gene: 9. CDR1 is SGHRS and CDR2 is YFSETQ in the germline V gene. CDR3 amino acids: CASRAGTSGTRTQYF. As DNA, the CDR3 is TGCGCCAGCAGAGCCGGGACTAGCGGGACCCGGACGCAGTATTTT. Supplemented by reference TRBV5-1 and TRBJ2-3, the full variable domain reads KAGVTQTPRYLIKTRGQQVTLSCSPISGHRSVSWYQQTPGQGLQFLFEYFSETQRNKGNFPGRFSGRQFSNSRSEMNVSTLELGDSALYLCASRAGTSGTRTQYFGPGTRLTVL.

This rearrangement joins TRBV2 to TRBJ2-1; perhaps TRBD1 as D (5 bases). V lost 2 bases, J lost 9 bases, and 14 bases lay in between. Germline values: CDR1 SNHLY, CDR2 FYNNEI. This CDR3 region has 14 residues. CDR3 DNA: TGTGCCAGCAGTGAAAGGACAAGTGTAGGTGAGCAGTTCTTC. Protein sequence: CASSERTSVGEQFF.

The genes are TRBV29-1 and TRBJ2-3, with 7 bases that match TRBD1. J was trimmed by 1 base and V by 8 bases; bases with no gene match: 9. This CDR3 spans 14 amino acids. Germline loops: CDR1 SQVTM, CDR2 ANQGSEA. The CDR3 region is CSSHRDSGTDTQYF. The CDR3 bases are TGCAGCTCCCACCGGGACAGCGGCACAGATACGCAGTATTTT.

V and J are TRBV5-5 and TRBJ2-7; 7 positions agree with TRBD1. Germline CDR1 is SGHKS and CDR2 is YYEKEE (reference sequence). Germline trimming cut 0 bases from V and 2 bases from J; bases unmatched to any gene: 5. The CDR3 spans 15 residues. CDR3 sequence reads: CASSLDPGQPYEQYF. In nucleotides, the CDR3 is TGTGCCAGCAGCTTGGATCCGGGACAGCCCTACGAGCAGTACTTC.

The chain links TRBV10-1 to TRBJ2-3; 7 positions agree with TRBD2. Per the germline V gene, CDR1 is WNHNN and CDR2 is SYGVQD (reference sequence). Losses at the gene ends were 7 bases for V and 3 bases for J; bases not matched to a gene: 7. The CDR3 consists of 14 residues. For the CDR3, the DNA is TGCGCCAGCACGGGGGGAGACGAAACAGATACGCAGTATTTT. Protein: CASTGGDETDTQYF.

The chain links TRBV5-1 to TRBJ2-1; no definite D call. The germline V gene has CDR1 SGHRS and CDR2 YFSETQ. The V gene lost 0 bases and the J gene lost 10 bases, with 5 bases spanning the gap. The CDR3 totals 11 residues. For the CDR3, the DNA is TGCGCCAGCAGCTTGGTTGGCGAGCAGTTCTTC. Translated, it gives CASSLVGEQFF.

The J gene is TRBJ2-5, the V gene TRBV7-2; a possible D gene is TRBD2 (6 bases). Germline loops: CDR1 SGHTA, CDR2 FQGNSA. Trimming cost V 5 bases and J 2 bases, with 12 bases left between them. The CDR3 spans 14 residues. The CDR3 here is CASSPPGLQETQYF. The DNA of the CDR3 is TGTGCCAGCAGCCCCCCGGGACTGCAAGAGACCCAGTACTTC.

The chain joins TRBV28 to TRBJ2-7; 9 bases align to TRBD1. This CDR3 spans 15 amino acids. After removal of 5 bases from V and 2 bases from J, the junction contained 7 bases not matched to a gene. Germline-derived CDR1 and CDR2 are MDHEN and SYDVKM. The CDR3 sequence is CASSPLDRGPYEQYF. CDR3 DNA: TGTGCCAGCAGTCCCTTGGACAGGGGACCCTACGAGCAGTACTTC.

This clone appeared a few times. The gene calls are TRBV19 and TRBJ2-1; 8 nucleotides match TRBD2. V was pared by 5 bases and J by 3 bases, with 6 bases of the junction left unmatched. Germline V lookup: CDR1 LNHDA, CDR2 SQIVND (reference sequence). The CDR3 is made up of 15 amino acids. The CDR3 DNA reads TGTGCCAGTAGTCGAGCGGGAGCGAACTACAATGAGCAGTTCTTC. Translating it yields CASSRAGANYNEQFF.

The chain employs TRBV28 and TRBJ1-1; possibly TRBD1 for D (5 bases). The CDR3 sequence is 14 residues long. V was cut by 2 bases and J by 4 bases, with 11 bases left in between. The V gene's germline CDR1 is MDHEN and CDR2 SYDVKM. CDR3 sequence: CASSLGGMATEAFF. CDR3 nucleotide sequence: TGTGCCAGCAGTTTAGGGGGGATGGCCACTGAAGCTTTCTTT.

The J gene is TRBJ2-1, the V gene TRBV13; TRBD2 matches 8 bases. The CDR3 extends over 15 amino acids. Germline V gene data show CDR1 as PRHDT and CDR2 as FYEKMQ (reference sequence). The junction had 4 bases not matched to a gene; V was cut back by 4 bases and J by 2 bases. Here the CDR3 DNA reads TGTGCCAGCAGCTCCTTAGCGGGGCCCTACAATGAGCAGTTCTTC. This gives the protein CASSSLAGPYNEQFF.

This chain connects TRBV29-1 to TRBJ1-1, with D maybe TRBD1 (5 bases). In germline, CDR1 is SQVTM, CDR2 ANQGSEA. The CDR3 is 14 amino acids. V lost 6 bases, J lost 3 bases, and 17 bases lay in between. The CDR3: CSVKGGAIDTEAFF. CDR3 in DNA: TGCAGCGTCAAGGGAGGGGCGATAGACACTGAAGCTTTCTTT.

The chain has TRBV5-6 and TRBJ1-5; tentative D call: TRBD1 (6 bases). Germline V gives CDR1 SGHDT, CDR2 YYEEEE. The V gene lost 0 bases and the J gene lost 4 bases, with 14 bases spanning the gap. The CDR3 runs to 16 residues. Here the CDR3 reads CASSLAQGEKNQPQHF. The CDR3 nucleotides read TGTGCCAGCAGCTTGGCACAGGGTGAGAAGAATCAGCCCCAGCATTTT.

The chain combines TRBV5-1 with TRBJ2-3; D is perhaps TRBD2 (5 bases). The V end was cut by 4 bases, the J end by 1 base, with 7 bases between. The CDR3 is made up of 13 amino acids. Germline V lookup: CDR1 SGHRS, CDR2 YFSETQ. The CDR3 protein is CASSPEGTDTQYF. CDR3 nucleotide sequence: TGCGCCAGCAGCCCGGAGGGCACAGATACGCAGTATTTT.

V and J are TRBV27 and TRBJ1-2; 10 bases map to TRBD1. This CDR3 is 14 amino acids long. Germline values: CDR1 MNHEY, CDR2 SMNVEV (reference sequence). The J segment lost 8 bases and the V segment lost 4 bases, leaving 7 bases of the junction unmatched. For the CDR3, the DNA is TGTGCCAGCAGTTCCGGGACAGGGGCTGGAGGCTACACCTTC. It translates to CASSSGTGAGGYTF.

In this sample, this clone turned up once. The chain's CDR3 is CASSFSRTGAGNTIYF. The DNA for the CDR3 is TGTGCCAGCAGCTTCAGCCGGACAGGGGCTGGAAACACCATATATTTT. The V call is TRBV7-2, the J call TRBJ1-3; 9 nucleotides match TRBD1. This CDR3 is built from 16 residues. Trimming cost V 3 bases and J 2 bases; bases outside gene matches: 5. Germline lookup yields CDR1 SGHTA and CDR2 FQGNSA. Full variable domain (outside the CDR3, taken from reference TRBV7-2 and TRBJ1-3): GAGVSQSPSNKVTEKGKDVELRCDPISGHTALYWYRQSLGQGLEFLIYFQGNSAPDKSGLPSDRFSAERTGGSVSTLTIQRTQQEDSAVYLCASSFSRTGAGNTIYFGEGSWLTVV.